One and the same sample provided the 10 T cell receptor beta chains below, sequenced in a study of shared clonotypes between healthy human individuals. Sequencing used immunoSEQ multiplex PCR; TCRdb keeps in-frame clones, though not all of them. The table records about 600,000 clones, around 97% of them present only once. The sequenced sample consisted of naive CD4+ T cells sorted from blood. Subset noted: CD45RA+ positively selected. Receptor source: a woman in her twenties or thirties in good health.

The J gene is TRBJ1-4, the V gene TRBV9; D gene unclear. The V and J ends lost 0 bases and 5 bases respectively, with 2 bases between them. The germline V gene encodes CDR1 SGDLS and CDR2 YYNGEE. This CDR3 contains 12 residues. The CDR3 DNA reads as TGTGCCAGCAGCGTAGACAATGAAAAACTGTTTTTT. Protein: CASSVDNEKLFF.

CDR3 bases: TGTGCCAGTAGTATACGCGGGGGCTACACCTTC. Translating it yields CASSIRGGYTF. The genes are TRBV19 and TRBJ1-2; D remains unclear. The ends were cut back, 2 bases at V and 8 bases at J, with 6 bases in the middle. CDR3 length: 11 residues. From germline, CDR1 is LNHDA and CDR2 SQIVND (reference sequence).

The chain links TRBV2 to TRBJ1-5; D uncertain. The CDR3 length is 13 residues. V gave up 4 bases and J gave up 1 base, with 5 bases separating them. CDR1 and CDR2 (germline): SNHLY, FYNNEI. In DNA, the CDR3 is TGTGCCAGCAGTGGACGGAGCAATCAGCCCCAGCATTTT. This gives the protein CASSGRSNQPQHF.

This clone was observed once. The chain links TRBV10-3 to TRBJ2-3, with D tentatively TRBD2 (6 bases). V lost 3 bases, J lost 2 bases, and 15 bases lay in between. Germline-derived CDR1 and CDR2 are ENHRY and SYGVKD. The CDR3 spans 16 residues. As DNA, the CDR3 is TGTGCCATCAGTGACCGCGGGACCATAAACACAGATACGCAGTATTTT. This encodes CAISDRGTINTDTQYF.

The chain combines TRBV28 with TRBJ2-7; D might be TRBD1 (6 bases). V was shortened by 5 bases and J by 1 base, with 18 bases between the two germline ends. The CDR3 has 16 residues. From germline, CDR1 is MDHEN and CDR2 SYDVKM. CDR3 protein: CASSVRFRGSSYEQYF. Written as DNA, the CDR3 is TGTGCCAGCAGTGTCCGGTTCAGGGGATCATCCTACGAGCAGTACTTC. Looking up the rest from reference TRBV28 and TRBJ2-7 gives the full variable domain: DVKVTQSSRYLVKRTGEKVFLECVQDMDHENMFWYRQDPGLGLRLIYFSYDVKMKEKGDIPEGYSVSREKKERFSLILESASTNQTSMYLCASSVRFRGSSYEQYFGPGTRLTVT.

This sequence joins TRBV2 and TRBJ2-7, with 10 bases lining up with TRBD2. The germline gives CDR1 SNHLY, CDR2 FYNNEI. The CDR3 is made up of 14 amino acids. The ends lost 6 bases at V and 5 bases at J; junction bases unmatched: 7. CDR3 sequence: CASRQLAGSHEQYF. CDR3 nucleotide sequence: TGTGCCAGCAGGCAACTAGCGGGAAGCCACGAGCAGTACTTC. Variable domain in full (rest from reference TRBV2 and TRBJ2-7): EPEVTQTPSHQVTQMGQEVILRCVPISNHLYFYWYRQILGQKVEFLVSFYNNEISEKSEIFDDQFSVERPDGSNFTLKIRSTKLEDSAMYFCASRQLAGSHEQYFGPGTRLTVT.

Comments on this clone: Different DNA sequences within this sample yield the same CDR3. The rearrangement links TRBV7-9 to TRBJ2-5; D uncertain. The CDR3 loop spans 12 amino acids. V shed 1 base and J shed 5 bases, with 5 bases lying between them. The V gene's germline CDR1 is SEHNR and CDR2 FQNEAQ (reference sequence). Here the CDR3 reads CASSLVGETQYF. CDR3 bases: TGTGCCAGCAGCTTAGTCGGGGAGACCCAGTACTTC.

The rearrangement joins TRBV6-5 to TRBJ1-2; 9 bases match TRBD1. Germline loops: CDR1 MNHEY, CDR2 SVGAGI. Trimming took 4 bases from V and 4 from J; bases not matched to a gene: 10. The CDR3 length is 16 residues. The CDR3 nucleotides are TGTGCCAGCAGTTCCTCGTACAGGGGGCCATCCTATGGCTACACCTTC. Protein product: CASSSSYRGPSYGYTF.

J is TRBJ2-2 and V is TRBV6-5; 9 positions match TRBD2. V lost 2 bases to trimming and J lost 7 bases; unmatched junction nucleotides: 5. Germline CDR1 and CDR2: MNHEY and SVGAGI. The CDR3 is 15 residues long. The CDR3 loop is CASSYLSGSGGELFF. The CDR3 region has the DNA TGTGCCAGCAGTTACCTTAGCGGGAGCGGCGGGGAGCTGTTTTTT.

CDR3 sequence: CASSEFWQAEDTGELFF. The DNA for the CDR3 is TGTGCCAGTAGTGAATTCTGGCAGGCCGAAGACACCGGGGAGCTGTTTTTT. The chain uses TRBV19 and TRBJ2-2; no clear D. V was pared by 5 bases and J by 3 bases, with 19 bases between. This CDR3 contains 17 residues. Germline V CDR1 and CDR2: LNHDA, SQIVND (reference sequence).